The 5 T cell receptor beta chains in this list originate from one sample, sequenced in a study of identical twins. TCRdb fed the 5' RACE reads into MiXCR, producing one record per CDR3 protein. Of around 1.7 million distinct CDR3 sequences listed, around 29% are singletons. Material: cord blood. These receptors all come from a newborn girl in good health.

The rearrangement joins TRBV20-1 to TRBJ1-5; D is perhaps TRBD1 (5 bases). CDR3 length equals 15 residues. V lost 1 base to trimming and J lost 5 bases, with 15 bases between them. Germline V lookup: CDR1 DFQATT, CDR2 SNEGSKA (reference sequence). CDR3 coding DNA: TGCAGTGCTAGAGTTCGATATTGGGGGGATCAGCCCCAGCATTTT. This gives the protein CSARVRYWGDQPQHF.

This clonotype was found a few times. The chain recombines TRBV19 with TRBJ1-2; D perhaps matches TRBD1 (6 bases). Germline CDR1 is LNHDA and CDR2 is SQIVND (reference sequence). Trimming removed 6 bases at V and 5 bases at J, with 13 bases between. The CDR3 covers 13 residues. The CDR3 is CASSDRLTYGYTF. The DNA of the CDR3 is TGTGCCAGTAGCGACAGGTTGACGTATGGCTACACCTTC.

This clonotype came up many times. The chain joins TRBV10-3 to TRBJ2-3; 8 nucleotides match TRBD1. CDR3 length equals 14 residues. The junction had 3 bases not matched to a gene; V was cut back by 6 bases and J by 1 base. Germline V gene lookup returns CDR1 ENHRY and CDR2 SYGVKD. CDR3 bases: TGTGCCATCAGACCGGGACAGGGCACAGATACGCAGTATTTT. It specifies CAIRPGQGTDTQYF.

This clonotype was seen at least ten times. This chain connects TRBV29-1 to TRBJ2-7; a weak D match, TRBD1 (6 bases). Germline loops: CDR1 SQVTM, CDR2 ANQGSEA. V was cut by 4 bases and J by 3 bases, with 7 bases left in between. The CDR3 has 11 amino acids. The CDR3, as DNA: TGCAGCGTTGTACAGGGCTACGAGCAGTACTTC. Its protein product is CSVVQGYEQYF.

The V and J genes are TRBV7-6 and TRBJ1-1; 8 bases are a match to TRBD1. The ends lost 3 bases at V and 2 bases at J; junction bases unmatched: 5. CDR3 length: 15 residues. Germline V CDR1 and CDR2: SGHVS, FNYEAQ. CDR3 sequence (DNA): TGTGCCAGCAGCTTTAAGCCAGGGGGCAACACTGAAGCTTTCTTT. This sequence encodes CASSFKPGGNTEAFF.